Given below is one TCR beta chain in context. This clonotype was detected ten times or more. Its antigen is currently not known. Nothing much larger sits one base from this clone, and base qualities are not available. Every donor was a healthy Caucasian. The twin cohort consisted of three pairs of female monozygotic twins, all aged about 18 to 29 years. Peripheral blood mononuclear cells were used as the source from which RNA for TCR libraries was isolated. This entry is derived from a study of identical twins (dated by TCRdb to about 2016). In the study overall: To test whether fetal clonotypes persist, this study deep-sequenced TCR alpha and beta repertoires from monozygotic twins, from unrelated adults of various ages, and from cord blood. To rule out contamination, the twin experiments were replicated at different times with different library preparation protocols. Results the study describes overall, beyond this receptor: In monozygotic twins, out-of-frame TCR alpha sharing was systematically underestimated by recombination models, although the models agreed with sharing between unrelated individuals. Fewer insertions were carried by abundant cord blood beta clonotypes; a weaker similar trend was observed in young adult naive repertoires, while no such trend was observed in memory repertoires. Because the same donors could not be followed over many years, the conclusions depended on cross-sectional statistical analysis. Compared with coincidental sharing between unrelated individuals, out-of-frame TCR alpha sequences shared between twins showed an excess of sequences with low generation probability. Invariant T cells such as MAIT and iNKT could partly confound zero-insertion analyses, though diverse VJ usage argued against this for most clonotypes. A weaker excess of twin sharing was found in beta out-of-frame sequences because the signal-to-noise ratio was lowered by fewer shared sequences.

Preparation of the library involved 5' RACE. Sequencing took place on an Illumina HiSeq 2000. Template switching added a universal primer binding site, and the final cDNA carried a unique molecular identifier that allowed TCR cDNA molecules to be counted accurately. Specific primers in the conserved constant-segment region were used to synthesize first-strand cDNA for TCR alpha and beta chains. Each cDNA library was double barcoded, with a SMART-Mk sample barcode plus Illumina barcodes, to control for contamination. Two successive PCR steps introduced TruSeq adapter sequences along with Illumina sample barcodes. TCR alpha and beta cDNA libraries were sequenced on the Illumina HiSeq platform with custom primers. On the study's bioinformatics: MiGEC was used to process raw reads and extract unique molecular identifiers, and MiXCR was used to find CDR3 positions. For each individual, recombination models were inferred using an EM algorithm with the repgenHMM and IGoR tools. Shared clonotype analysis was performed with the tcR package in R, normalizing sharing by the product of cloneset sizes. Out-of-frame nonproductive sequences were analyzed to study raw recombination free of thymic and clonal selection effects. The public reads were quality trimmed at Q25 with fastp and then assembled into clones with MiXCR by TCRdb, keeping productive beta chains. Rows with a matching CDR3 protein are joined into one entry that keeps the most common DNA and genes. TCRdb, rather than the study authors, made the V and J calls. The sample has 700,000 or so distinct CDR3 sequences on record, 8.6% of them singletons. Jointly, the top ten make up around 0.95% of the sample.

The germline V gene (reference sequence) sets CDR1 to MNHEY and CDR2 to SMNVEV. The CDR3 spans 17 residues, from the cysteine through the phenylalanine. Only CDR3 DNA remains: 51 bases, in frame from the first base. Unmatched junction bases come to 10, with V trimmed by 6 bases and J by 2 bases. The sample was also reused in another study, on yellow fever vaccine responses in identical twins. The second paper states: The T cell response to vaccination in identical twins was reported by the authors to appear partly convergent and partly personalized. In identical twins, the study followed T cell clones that responded to the vaccine with precision.

The sample taken for sequencing was PBMCs. The V gene is TRBV27 and the J gene is TRBJ1-6; TRBD1 matches 7 bases in the middle. The origin of this receptor is a woman between 18 and 30 years old in good health. The DNA sequence follows: TGTGCCAGCAGGGGGACAGCCGGACGGGCCTATAATTCACCCCTCCACTTT. It specifies CASRGTAGRAYNSPLHF.